A selection of T cell receptor beta chains follows, all from one sample in a study of cytomegalovirus exposure and HLA in healthy donors. The assay was immunoSEQ multiplex PCR, and TCRdb's table has in-frame clones only and misses some. Of 160,000 or so clones listed, 80% were seen once; the top ten hold 9.5% to 10%. Source material: PBMCs. Receptor source: a man in his late teens or twenties in good health and CMV-seropositive. Both conserved end residues are part of each CDR3. Each record gives: D gene, clone size, J gene, V gene, CDR3 DNA, CDR3 protein. D genes are given only for firm matches. Size is omitted from some rows. Given values are once, few, many or a class for expanded clones.

.,.,TRBJ2-5,TRBV5-1,TGCGCCAGCAGCACGAGCCATACTTTAGGGGAAGAGACCCAGTACTTC,CASSTSHTLGEETQYF
TRBD2,.,TRBJ2-1,TRBV13,TGTGCCAGCAGCTGGGGGGGTTTAAGTGAAAACAATGAGCAGTTCTTC,CASSWGGLSENNEQFF
.,.,TRBJ1-4,TRBV15,TGTGCCACCAGCAGAGATCTACGGAGTAATGAAAAACTGTTTTTT,CATSRDLRSNEKLFF
.,once,TRBJ1-5,TRBV13,TGTGCCAGCAGCTCCCGACACCTCAATCAGCCCCAGCATTTT,CASSSRHLNQPQHF
TRBD1,few,TRBJ1-2,TRBV6-1,TGTGCCAGCAGTGAATCGGACAGGGCGAACTATGGCTACACCTTC,CASSESDRANYGYTF
TRBD2,.,TRBJ2-2,TRBV4-3,TGCGCCAGCAGCCAAGGGGGGGGTTTCACCGGGGAGCTGTTTTTT,CASSQGGGFTGELFF
.,.,TRBJ2-2,TRBV19,TGTGCCAGTAGTATACAACAAGCGAACACCGGGGAGCTGTTTTTT,CASSIQQANTGELFF
TRBD1,.,TRBJ1-1,TRBV7-9,TGTGCCAGCAGCATACAGGGGATGAACACTGAAGCTTTCTTT,CASSIQGMNTEAFF
.,.,TRBJ2-1,TRBV11-1,TGTGCCAGCAGCTTTGGGGGGAGAACCTACAATGAGCAGTTCTTC,CASSFGGRTYNEQFF
TRBD2,.,TRBJ2-5,TRBV19,TGTGCCAGTACAGGGACTAGCGACCAAGAGACCCAGTACTTC,CASTGTSDQETQYF
TRBD1,few,TRBJ1-6,TRBV7-2,TGTGCCAGCAGCCCCGTGACAGGGACAAATTCACCCCTCCACTTT,CASSPVTGTNSPLHF
.,.,TRBJ2-6,TRBV19,TGTGCCAGTAGTGCACAGGGTGCCGGGGCCAACGTCCTGACTTTC,CASSAQGAGANVLTF
.,.,TRBJ2-3,TRBV5-5,TGTGCCAGCAGCTTCCCCTACACAGATACGCAGTATTTT,CASSFPYTDTQYF
TRBD1,.,TRBJ2-3,TRBV11-3,TGTGCCAGCAGCACCCGGGACAGTAGCCCCACAGATACGCAGTATTTT,CASSTRDSSPTDTQYF
.,few,TRBJ1-1,TRBV6-5,TGTGCCAGCAGTTACTCGGCGGGGAACACTGAAGCTTTCTTT,CASSYSAGNTEAFF
TRBD2,.,TRBJ2-7,TRBV9,TGTGCCAGCAGCGTAAGTAGCGGGGGAGCCTCCTACGAGCAGTACTTC,CASSVSSGGASYEQYF
TRBD1,.,TRBJ1-1,TRBV5-1,TGCGCCAGCAGTTTCGGGACAGGGGACACTGAAGCTTTCTTT,CASSFGTGDTEAFF
TRBD2,.,TRBJ2-3,TRBV2,TGTGCCAGCAAGCGGGAGTGGGGCACAGATACGCAGTATTTT,CASKREWGTDTQYF
TRBD1,.,TRBJ2-7,TRBV30,TGTGCCTGGAGTTTGGGACAGGGCTACGAGCAGTACTTC,CAWSLGQGYEQYF
TRBD1,.,TRBJ1-5,TRBV6-1,TGTGCCAGCAGTGTCGCCGGGACAGGGGTAAGGCCCCAGCATTTT,CASSVAGTGVRPQHF
TRBD2,.,TRBJ2-5,TRBV5-6,TGTGCCAGCACCCTCAGCGGGAGTCAAGAGACCCAGTACTTC,CASTLSGSQETQYF
.,.,TRBJ2-2,TRBV5-1,TGCGCCAGCAGCCCCCACCTAGGCGCAGGGATCACCGGGGAGCTGTTTTTT,CASSPHLGAGITGELFF
TRBD2,.,TRBJ2-7,TRBV6-5,TGTGCCAGCAGTTACGCTAGCGGCAGACTTTACGAGCAGTACTTC,CASSYASGRLYEQYF
.,.,TRBJ1-4,TRBV5-6,TGTGCCAGCAGCTCCCGACTTGAAAAACTGTTTTTT,CASSSRLEKLFF
TRBD2,.,TRBJ2-2,TRBV6-1,TGTGCCAGCAGTGAAGCGTCCGGGACTAGCGGCACCGGGGAGCTGTTTTTT,CASSEASGTSGTGELFF
.,.,TRBJ2-7,TRBV27,TGTGCCAGCAGTTTATCCCCTACCTACGAGCAGTACTTC,CASSLSPTYEQYF
.,.,TRBJ2-3,TRBV5-4,TGTGCCAGCAGCCTGGACAGGCAGCGGGGCACAGATACGCAGTATTTT,CASSLDRQRGTDTQYF
.,.,TRBJ2-2,TRBV18,TGTGCCAGCTCACCATCGCGGACCGGGGAGCTGTTTTTT,CASSPSRTGELFF
TRBD2,.,TRBJ2-3,TRBV19,TGTGCCAGTAAAATTGCTAGCGGGAGTGCAGATACGCAGTATTTT,CASKIASGSADTQYF
.,few,TRBJ1-1,TRBV6-1,TGTGCCAGCACCCCTCGGGTAGGGCCGGGGGATGAAGCTTTCTTT,CASTPRVGPGDEAFF
TRBD2,.,TRBJ2-1,TRBV7-3,TGTGCCAGCAGCTTAAGGGTAGCGGGGGGGCCCAATGAGCAGTTCTTC,CASSLRVAGGPNEQFF
.,.,TRBJ1-5,TRBV7-2,TGTGCCAGCAGCTTAGAGGCCCGGACAGTAAATCAGCCCCAGCATTTT,CASSLEARTVNQPQHF
.,.,TRBJ1-2,TRBV19,TGTGCCAGTAGTATAGATGCGGGGGGTACGTCCTATGGCTACACCTTC,CASSIDAGGTSYGYTF
TRBD2,.,TRBJ2-7,TRBV5-4,TGTGCCAGCAGCTTGACTAGCGGGAGGGGGTACGAGCAGTACTTC,CASSLTSGRGYEQYF
TRBD1,.,TRBJ1-3,TRBV27,TGTGCCAGCAGTCCAACAGGGGGCTCTGGAAACACCATATATTTT,CASSPTGGSGNTIYF
TRBD1,.,TRBJ1-5,TRBV19,TGTGCCAGTAGTCAGACAGGGGCGGTCGGCAATCAGCCCCAGCATTTT,CASSQTGAVGNQPQHF
.,.,TRBJ2-7,TRBV6-5,TGTGCCAGCAGTTACACAACAGGCCTAGGATCCTACGAGCAGTACTTC,CASSYTTGLGSYEQYF
TRBD1,.,TRBJ1-5,TRBV29-1,TGCAGCGTTGTATATGACAGGGGAAGCGGCAATCAGCCCCAGCATTTT,CSVVYDRGSGNQPQHF
.,.,TRBJ2-1,TRBV7-2,TGTGCCAGCAGCTTAAACGGGGGAGCCTACAATGAGCAGTTCTTC,CASSLNGGAYNEQFF
.,few,TRBJ1-4,TRBV5-1,TGCGCCAGCAGCTCCGGGACTCTTCGGGAAAAACTGTTTTTT,CASSSGTLREKLFF
.,.,TRBJ2-7,TRBV18,TGTGCCAGCTCACGGGACAACTACGAGCAGTACTTC,CASSRDNYEQYF
TRBD2,.,TRBJ2-7,TRBV6-1,TGTGCCAGCAGTGCGGCGGGAGGGCCTGACGAGCAGTACTTC,CASSAAGGPDEQYF
TRBD2,.,TRBJ2-7,TRBV6-1,TGTGCCAGCATTAAACGCGGGGGGGCGCCTCCCGAGCAGTACTTC,CASIKRGGAPPEQYF
TRBD2,.,TRBJ2-7,TRBV29-1,TGCAGCGTTGGGGGGGGAAACTCCTACGAGCAGTACTTC,CSVGGGNSYEQYF
.,once,TRBJ2-6,TRBV5-6,TGTGCCAGCAGCTCGGCAGGGGCTGGGGCCAACGTCCTGACTTTC,CASSSAGAGANVLTF
TRBD1,.,TRBJ2-7,TRBV2,TGTGCCAGCAGAGAACCCACACAGGGGACCGGCGAGCAGTACTTC,CASREPTQGTGEQYF
.,.,TRBJ1-1,TRBV7-3,TGTGCCAGCAGCTTAATACCCGCAGAGAACACTGAAGCTTTCTTT,CASSLIPAENTEAFF
TRBD2,once,TRBJ2-7,TRBV6-1,TGTGCCAGCAGTGACGCCACGGGGGGGATGGCCTACGAGCAGTACTTC,CASSDATGGMAYEQYF
.,.,TRBJ2-3,TRBV7-6,TGTGCCAGCAGCTTAGTTGTATCAGATACGCAGTATTTT,CASSLVVSDTQYF
.,.,TRBJ1-2,TRBV9,TGTGCCAGCAGCGTAGCTGAGGGCTATGGCTACACCTTC,CASSVAEGYGYTF
TRBD2,.,TRBJ2-1,TRBV7-2,TGTGCCAGCAGCTCTACTAGCGGACCTTACAATGAGCAGTTCTTC,CASSSTSGPYNEQFF
TRBD1,.,TRBJ2-5,TRBV11-2,TGTGCCAGCAGCCGGGACAGGGCAGCGGAGACCCAGTACTTC,CASSRDRAAETQYF
.,few,TRBJ1-2,TRBV6-1,TGTGCCAGCAGCCAACAGGGATCGGATGGCTACACCTTC,CASSQQGSDGYTF
.,.,TRBJ2-3,TRBV19,TGTGCCAGTAGTATAGGGGTAGCGAATACGCAGTATTTT,CASSIGVANTQYF
TRBD2,.,TRBJ2-3,TRBV18,TGTGCCAGCTCACCCGGACTAGCGGGGGGCACAAATACGCAGTATTTT,CASSPGLAGGTNTQYF